These T cell receptor beta chains were read from a single sample in a study of blood T cell repertoires in COVID-19. The data were produced by immunoSEQ multiplex PCR, yet TCRdb's version contains in-frame clones alone and is incomplete. The repertoire consists of 200,000 to 300,000 clones, with nearly 95% occurring once and the leading ten covering 0.83%. Sequencing used peripheral blood. These receptors originate from a man between 25 and 39 years old with COVID-19, enrolled during active disease. The CDR3 runs from the conserved cysteine through the conserved F or W. The D gene is left open where the match is weak. Size values are once, few and many counts, or a class for expanded clones, and some rows have none.

V: TRBV19
D: NA
size: NA
J: TRBJ1-1
DNA: TGTGCCAGTAGTATAGGAGGGGGTGACGCTGAAGCTTTCTTT
CDR3: CASSIGGGDAEAFF

V: TRBV5-6
D: TRBD1
size: NA
J: TRBJ1-4
DNA: TGTGCCAGCAGCGGGCCGGGACAGGGTCGTGAAAAACTGTTTTTT
CDR3: CASSGPGQGREKLFF

V: TRBV5-4
D: TRBD2
size: NA
J: TRBJ2-1
DNA: TGTGCCAGCAGCTTGGTGGGGACTAGCGGGTACAATGAGCAGTTCTTC
CDR3: CASSLVGTSGYNEQFF

V: TRBV7-2
D: NA
size: NA
J: TRBJ1-5
DNA: TGTGCCAGCAGTCAGAGGAGCAATCAGCCCCAGCATTTT
CDR3: CASSQRSNQPQHF

V: TRBV7-2
D: TRBD1
size: NA
J: TRBJ1-6
DNA: TGTGCCAGCAGCATAATTCAGGGGGCGGGATCACCCCTCCACTTT
CDR3: CASSIIQGAGSPLHF

V: TRBV9
D: NA
size: NA
J: TRBJ2-2
DNA: TGTGCCAGCAGCGTAGATAGGTGGGGGCCCGGGGAGCTGTTTTTT
CDR3: CASSVDRWGPGELFF

V: TRBV30
D: NA
size: few
J: TRBJ1-1
DNA: TGTGCCTGGAGTGTAGGCCAGGGTACAGCTTTCTTT
CDR3: CAWSVGQGTAFF

V: TRBV5-6
D: TRBD1
size: NA
J: TRBJ2-4
DNA: TGTGCCAGCAGCTTGGGGGACAGGGTAATCAAAAACATTCAGTACTTC
CDR3: CASSLGDRVIKNIQYF

V: TRBV7-9
D: NA
size: NA
J: TRBJ2-7
DNA: TGTGCCAGCAACTATGGGGCAGGGGGGAACGAGCAGTACTTC
CDR3: CASNYGAGGNEQYF

V: TRBV18
D: TRBD1
size: NA
J: TRBJ1-5
DNA: TGTGCCAGCTCACCAAACAGGGGGATTGGTCAGCCCCAGCATTTT
CDR3: CASSPNRGIGQPQHF

V: TRBV12-3/TRBV12-4
D: NA
size: NA
J: TRBJ2-5
DNA: TGTGCCAGCAGTTCGACAGGCATAGGGACCCAGTACTTC
CDR3: CASSSTGIGTQYF

V: TRBV19
D: NA
size: NA
J: TRBJ2-4
DNA: TGTGCCAGTGCGGTTACCCTAGCCAAAAACATTCAGTACTTC
CDR3: CASAVTLAKNIQYF

V: TRBV11-3
D: TRBD2
size: NA
J: TRBJ2-7
DNA: TGTGCCAGCAGCACGGGACTAGCGGGCCACTCAGGGGAGCAGTACTTC
CDR3: CASSTGLAGHSGEQYF